The sample holds a few counts of the clone carrying this T cell receptor (beta chain). The antigen is not known. The listed genes are named as in mouse. The CDR3 extends 1 residue past the end of the read, so its final part is completed from the germline J gene. The J segment lost 7 bases and the V segment lost 2 bases, leaving 6 bases of the junction unmatched. In germline, CDR1 is KGHPV, CDR2 FQNQEV (reference sequence). The CDR3 covers 15 residues. Stated time point: mouse harvest day 7 after allogeneic transplant. The graft held 10^6 splenic CD5+ T cells and 10^7 T-cell-depleted bone marrow cells. Mice had MHC-mismatched B6 into BALB/c GVHD, sampled day 7 or 14. Method: immunoSEQ multiplex PCR; TCRdb's copy keeps in-frame clones and lacks some. The profile shows over 6,000 clones, more than 40% of them singletons. The data were taken from a study of tissue T cells after allogeneic stem cell transplantation. Findings and caveats of the study: In patients and mice, blood and spleen missed much of tissue repertoire. Anatomically similar tissues had similar TCR repertoires within each patient. This small cohort was clinically heterogeneous, and sampling depth was a limitation.

The sample taken for sequencing was gut tissue. The rearrangement links TRBV26 to TRBJ2-7; the match to TRBD2 covers 12 bases. The receptor was derived from a female BALB/c mouse given C57BL/6 T cells with graft-versus-host disease after an allogeneic hematopoietic cell transplant. CDR3 loop: CASSLDWGGAGEQYF. Incomplete CDR3 DNA: TGTGCCAGCAGTCTGGACTGGGGGGGCGCGGGAGAACAGTAC.